The clone carrying this T cell receptor (beta chain) occurred many times. Its antigen is unknown. V gave up 4 bases and J gave up 1 base; unmatched junction bases: 14. CDR3 length equals 19 residues. The V gene's germline CDR1 is SGHAT and CDR2 FQNNGV. The sample belongs to a study of T cells after yellow fever vaccination. Regarding the study as a whole: Abundant contaminating clonotypes from the bulk population could appear in FACS-sorted repertoires.

A single record per CDR3 protein comes from TCRdb applying MiXCR to the 5' RACE reads. The sample has 300,000 to 350,000 distinct CDR3 sequences, 3% to 4.5% seen once. The starting material was PBMCs, obtained 5 days after the yellow fever booster vaccination. This chain connects TRBV11-2 to TRBJ2-4; 9 nucleotides align to TRBD1. This receptor was taken from a man younger than 35 who received the YFV17D yellow fever vaccine. CDR3 sequence (DNA): TGTGCCAGCAGCTCTCCCGGGACAGGGCTCCAGGCGGCCAAAAACATTCAGTACTTC. Translation: CASSSPGTGLQAAKNIQYF.